Given below is one TCR beta chain in context. Its specificity is unknown. Libraries were prepared by immunoSEQ multiplex PCR; TCRdb keeps only in-frame clonotypes and omits some of them. The sample lists some 41,000 clones; roughly 90% were seen once. CDR1 MNHEY and CDR2 SVGAGI come from the germline V gene. The CDR3 is 14 residues long. V lost 6 bases and J lost 4, with 15 bases in between. The sample comes from a study of OX40 agonist ivuxolimab in advanced cancers. Findings and limits, study-wide: At 0.1 to 3.0 mg/kg and by week 6, CD4+ and CD8+ T cells in the blood had expanded clonally.

Systemic immunosuppression or autoimmune disease history was grounds to exclude patients. This chain uses TRBV6-5 with TRBJ1-2; D perhaps matches TRBD1 (5 bases). This receptor was obtained from an adult with an advanced solid tumor such as melanoma, head and neck, liver or kidney cancer. The sample here was CD4+ or CD8+ T cells sorted from blood, taken in a trial of the OX40 agonist ivuxolimab. The CDR3 loop reads CASSPGDGGYGYTF. As DNA, the CDR3 is TGTGCCAGCAGCCCCGGGGATGGGGGCTATGGCTACACCTTC.